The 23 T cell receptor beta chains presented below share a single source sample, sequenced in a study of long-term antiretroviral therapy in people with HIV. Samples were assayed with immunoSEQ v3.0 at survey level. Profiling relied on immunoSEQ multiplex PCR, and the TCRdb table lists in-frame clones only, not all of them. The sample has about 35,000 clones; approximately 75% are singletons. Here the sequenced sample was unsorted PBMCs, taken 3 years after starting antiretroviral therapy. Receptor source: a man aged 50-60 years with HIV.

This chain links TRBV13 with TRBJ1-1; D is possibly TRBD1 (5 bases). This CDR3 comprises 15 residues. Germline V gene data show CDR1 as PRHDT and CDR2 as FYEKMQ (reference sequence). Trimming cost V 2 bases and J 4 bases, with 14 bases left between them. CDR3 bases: TGTGCCAGCAGCTTACCGGCAGGGAGGGGCACTGAAGCTTTCTTT. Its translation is CASSLPAGRGTEAFF.

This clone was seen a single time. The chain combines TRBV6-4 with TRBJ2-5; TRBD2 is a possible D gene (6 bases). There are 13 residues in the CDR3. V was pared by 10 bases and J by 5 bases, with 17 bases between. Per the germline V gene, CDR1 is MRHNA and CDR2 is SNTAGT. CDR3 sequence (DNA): TGTGCCATCGCCTGGGAGGCCGGGGAGACCCAGTACTTC. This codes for CAIAWEAGETQYF.

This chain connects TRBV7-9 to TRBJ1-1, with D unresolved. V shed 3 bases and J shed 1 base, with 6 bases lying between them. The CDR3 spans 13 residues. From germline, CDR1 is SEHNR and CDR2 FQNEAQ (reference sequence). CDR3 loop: CASSFNENTEAFF. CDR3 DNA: TGTGCCAGCAGCTTTAATGAGAACACTGAAGCTTTCTTT.

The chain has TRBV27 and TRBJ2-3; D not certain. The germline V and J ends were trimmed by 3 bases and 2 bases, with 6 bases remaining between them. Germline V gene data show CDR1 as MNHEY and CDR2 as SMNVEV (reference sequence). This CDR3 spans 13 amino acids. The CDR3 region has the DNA TGTGCCAGCAGTTTTAGGGTCACAGATACGCAGTATTTT. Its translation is CASSFRVTDTQYF.

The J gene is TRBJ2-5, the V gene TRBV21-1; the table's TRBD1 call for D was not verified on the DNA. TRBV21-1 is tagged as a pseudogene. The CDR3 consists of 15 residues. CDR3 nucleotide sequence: TGTGCCAGCAGCAAACTCGGCAGGGAAGGAGAGACCCAGTACTTC. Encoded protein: CASSKLGREGETQYF.

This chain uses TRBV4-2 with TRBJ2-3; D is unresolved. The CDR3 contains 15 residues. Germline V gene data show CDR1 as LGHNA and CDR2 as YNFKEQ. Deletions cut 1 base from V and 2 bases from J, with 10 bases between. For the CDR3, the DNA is TGTGCCAGCAGCCAAGCGTCTCCCGACACAGATACGCAGTATTTT. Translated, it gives CASSQASPDTDTQYF.

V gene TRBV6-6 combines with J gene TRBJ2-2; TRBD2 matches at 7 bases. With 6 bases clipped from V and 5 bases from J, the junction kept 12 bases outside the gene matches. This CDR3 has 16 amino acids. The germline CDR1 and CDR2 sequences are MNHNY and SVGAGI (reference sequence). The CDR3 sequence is CASSGLDRSRTGELFF. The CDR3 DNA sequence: TGTGCCAGCAGCGGACTAGACCGCTCTAGGACCGGGGAGCTGTTTTTT.

In DNA, the CDR3 is TGCGCCAGCAGCCAAGACCAGGGTTTTGGGTATTCACCCCTCCACTTT. Its translation is CASSQDQGFGYSPLHF. The chain carries TRBV4-3 and TRBJ1-6, with D possibly matching TRBD1 (5 bases). Trimming shortened V by 0 bases and J by 8 bases, and 14 bases separated the two germline ends. CDR1 and CDR2 (germline): LGHNA, YSLEER. The length of the CDR3 is 16 residues.

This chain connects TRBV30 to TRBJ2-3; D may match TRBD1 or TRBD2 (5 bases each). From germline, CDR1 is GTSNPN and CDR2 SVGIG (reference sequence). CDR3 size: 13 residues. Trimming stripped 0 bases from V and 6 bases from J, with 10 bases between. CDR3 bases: TGTGCCTGGAGTGTTTATGGGGGTGATACGCAGTATTTT. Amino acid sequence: CAWSVYGGDTQYF.

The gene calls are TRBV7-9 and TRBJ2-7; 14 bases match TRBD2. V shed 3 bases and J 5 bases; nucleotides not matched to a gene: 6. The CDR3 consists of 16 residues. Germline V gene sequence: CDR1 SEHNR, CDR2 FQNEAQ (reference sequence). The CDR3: CASSLGTSGRTHEQYF. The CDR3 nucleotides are TGTGCCAGCAGCTTGGGGACTAGCGGGAGAACCCACGAGCAGTACTTC.

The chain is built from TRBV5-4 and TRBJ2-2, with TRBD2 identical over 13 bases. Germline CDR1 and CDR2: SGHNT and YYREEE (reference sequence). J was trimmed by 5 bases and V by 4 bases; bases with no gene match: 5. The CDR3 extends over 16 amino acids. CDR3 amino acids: CASSRTSGSQTGELFF. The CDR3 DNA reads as TGTGCCAGCAGCCGGACTAGCGGGAGTCAAACCGGGGAGCTGTTTTTT.

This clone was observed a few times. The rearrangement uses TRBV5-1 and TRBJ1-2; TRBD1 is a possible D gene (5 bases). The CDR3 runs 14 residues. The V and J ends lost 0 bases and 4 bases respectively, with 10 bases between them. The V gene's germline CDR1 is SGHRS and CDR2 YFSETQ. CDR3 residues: CASSLEGSIYGYTF. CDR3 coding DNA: TGCGCCAGCAGCTTGGAGGGGTCCATCTATGGCTACACCTTC. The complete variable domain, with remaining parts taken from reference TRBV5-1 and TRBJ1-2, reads KAGVTQTPRYLIKTRGQQVTLSCSPISGHRSVSWYQQTPGQGLQFLFEYFSETQRNKGNFPGRFSGRQFSNSRSEMNVSTLELGDSALYLCASSLEGSIYGYTFGSGTRLTVV.

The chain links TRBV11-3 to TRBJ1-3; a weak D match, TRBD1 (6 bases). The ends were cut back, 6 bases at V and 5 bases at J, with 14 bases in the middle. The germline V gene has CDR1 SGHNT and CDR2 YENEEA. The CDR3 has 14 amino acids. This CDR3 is CASSEGHQRNTIYF. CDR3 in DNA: TGTGCCAGCAGTGAGGGACACCAACGAAACACCATATATTTT.

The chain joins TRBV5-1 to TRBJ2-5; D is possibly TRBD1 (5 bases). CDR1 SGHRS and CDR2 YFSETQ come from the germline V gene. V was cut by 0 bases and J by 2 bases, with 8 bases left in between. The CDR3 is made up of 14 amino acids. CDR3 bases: TGCGCCAGCAGCTTGGCGACAGAACAAGAGACCCAGTACTTC. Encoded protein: CASSLATEQETQYF.

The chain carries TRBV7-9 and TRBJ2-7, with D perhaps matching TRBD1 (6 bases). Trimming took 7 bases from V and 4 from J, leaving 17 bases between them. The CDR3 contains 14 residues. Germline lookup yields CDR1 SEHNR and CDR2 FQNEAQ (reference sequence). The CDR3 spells CASTSWTAQYEQYF. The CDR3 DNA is TGTGCCAGCACCTCTTGGACAGCCCAGTACGAGCAGTACTTC.

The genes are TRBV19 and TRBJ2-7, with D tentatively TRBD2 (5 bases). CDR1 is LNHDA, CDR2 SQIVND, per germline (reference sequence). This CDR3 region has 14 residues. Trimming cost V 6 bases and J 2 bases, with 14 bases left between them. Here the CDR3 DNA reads TGTGCCAGTAGCCTGACGGGGTTCACCTACGAGCAGTACTTC. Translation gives CASSLTGFTYEQYF.

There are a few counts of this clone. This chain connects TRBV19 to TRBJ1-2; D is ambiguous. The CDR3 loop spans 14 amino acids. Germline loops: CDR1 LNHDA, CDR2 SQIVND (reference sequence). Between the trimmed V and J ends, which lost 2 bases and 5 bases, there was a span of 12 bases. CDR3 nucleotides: TGTGCCAGTAGTATAAGGGCGCAGGATTATGGCTACACCTTC. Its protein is CASSIRAQDYGYTF.

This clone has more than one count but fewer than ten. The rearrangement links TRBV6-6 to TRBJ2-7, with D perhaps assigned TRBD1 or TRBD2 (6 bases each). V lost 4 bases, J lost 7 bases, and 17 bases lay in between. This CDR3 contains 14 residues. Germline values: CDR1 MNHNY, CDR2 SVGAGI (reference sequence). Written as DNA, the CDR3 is TGTGCCAGCAGTTTTGTGGCAGGGGCGGGGGAGCAGTACTTC. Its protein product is CASSFVAGAGEQYF.

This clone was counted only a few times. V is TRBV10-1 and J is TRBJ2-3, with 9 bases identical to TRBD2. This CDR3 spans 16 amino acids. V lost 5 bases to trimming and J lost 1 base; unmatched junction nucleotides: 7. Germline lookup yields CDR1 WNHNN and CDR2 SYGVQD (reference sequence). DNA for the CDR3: TGCGCCAGCAGTAACCTAGCGGGGAGACGCACAGATACGCAGTATTTT. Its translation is CASSNLAGRRTDTQYF.

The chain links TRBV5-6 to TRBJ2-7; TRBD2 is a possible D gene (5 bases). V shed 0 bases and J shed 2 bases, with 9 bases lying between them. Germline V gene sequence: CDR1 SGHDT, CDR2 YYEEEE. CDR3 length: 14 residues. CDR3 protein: CASSLASIPYEQYF. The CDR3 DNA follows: TGTGCCAGCAGCTTGGCTAGCATCCCCTACGAGCAGTACTTC.

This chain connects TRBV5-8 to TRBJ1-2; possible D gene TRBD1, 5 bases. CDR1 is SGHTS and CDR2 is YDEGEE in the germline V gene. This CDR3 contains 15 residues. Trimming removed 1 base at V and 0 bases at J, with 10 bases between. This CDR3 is CASSLKGRTNYGYTF. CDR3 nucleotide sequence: TGTGCCAGCAGCTTGAAGGGGCGAACTAACTATGGCTACACCTTC.

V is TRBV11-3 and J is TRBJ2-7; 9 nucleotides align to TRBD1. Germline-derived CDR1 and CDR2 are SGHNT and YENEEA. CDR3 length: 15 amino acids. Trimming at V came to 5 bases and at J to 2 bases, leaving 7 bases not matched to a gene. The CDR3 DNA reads TGTGCCAGCAGCGTATCCGGGACAGGGACCTACGAGCAGTACTTC. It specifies CASSVSGTGTYEQYF.

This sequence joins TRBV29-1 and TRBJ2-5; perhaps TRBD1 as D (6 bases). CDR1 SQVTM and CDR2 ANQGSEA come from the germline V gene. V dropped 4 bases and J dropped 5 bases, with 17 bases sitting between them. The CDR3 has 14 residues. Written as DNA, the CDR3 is TGCAGCGTTGGTAGGGGACATGCTGGGGAGACCCAGTACTTC. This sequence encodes CSVGRGHAGETQYF.